This is a list of T cell receptor beta chains from one sample in a study of human T cells and chemical hapten exposure. From the RACE reads, TCRdb called clonotypes with MiXCR, one entry per CDR3 protein. The profile shows roughly 90,000 distinct CDR3 sequences, about a tenth of them singletons. The sequencing used whole blood, collected in connection with sensitization to the hapten diphenylcyclopropenone (DPC). The receptors originated from a woman aged 25 to 39 with alopecia areata. Some clones in this sample may be carry-over from other donors' samples. Each CDR3 is given with its conserved first and last residue. The D gene is left open where the match is weak. The size of a clone is reported for some rows only, either as once, few or many, or as a class for expanded clones.

v_gene: TRBV28; abundance: many; j_gene: TRBJ1-1; d_gene: -; CDR3nt: TGTGCCAGCAGTACAATCGCTGAAGCTTTCTTT; CDR3aa: CASSTIAEAFF
v_gene: TRBV28; abundance: few; j_gene: TRBJ2-1; d_gene: TRBD2; CDR3nt: TGTGCCAGCACCCTCCCTAGCGGGAGGGGTGGTGAGCAGTTCTTC; CDR3aa: CASTLPSGRGGEQFF
v_gene: TRBV7-3; abundance: few; j_gene: TRBJ2-1; d_gene: TRBD1; CDR3nt: TGTGCCAGCAGCTCGGACAGGGCTGAGCAGTTCTTC; CDR3aa: CASSSDRAEQFF
v_gene: TRBV27; abundance: many; j_gene: TRBJ1-1; d_gene: -; CDR3nt: TGTGCCAGCATTTCTTGGGGGGCGTGGGGATTTATTCCTGAAGCTTTCTTT; CDR3aa: CASISWGAWGFIPEAFF
v_gene: TRBV30; abundance: many; j_gene: TRBJ1-5; d_gene: -; CDR3nt: TGTGCCTGGAGTGTAGGAAGGGCCCAGCCCCAGCATTTT; CDR3aa: CAWSVGRAQPQHF
v_gene: TRBV6-2/TRBV6-3; abundance: -; j_gene: TRBJ2-1; d_gene: -; CDR3nt: TGTGCCAACAATGGGGGGACGGCAGGCAATGAGCAGTTCTTC; CDR3aa: CANNGGTAGNEQFF
v_gene: TRBV6-2/TRBV6-3; abundance: few; j_gene: TRBJ2-1; d_gene: -; CDR3nt: TGTGCCAGTATCCCCGGGATTTGGACTCCCACCGGCATGAACGAGCAGTTCTTC; CDR3aa: CASIPGIWTPTGMNEQFF
v_gene: TRBV14; abundance: -; j_gene: TRBJ2-3; d_gene: -; CDR3nt: TGTGCCAGCAGCCAAGCGAGTGCGCAGTATTTT; CDR3aa: CASSQASAQYF
v_gene: TRBV12-3/TRBV12-4; abundance: few; j_gene: TRBJ2-1; d_gene: -; CDR3nt: TGTGCCAGCAGTTTTTGGGGATCCGACAATGAGCAGTTCTTC; CDR3aa: CASSFWGSDNEQFF
v_gene: TRBV18; abundance: few; j_gene: TRBJ2-1; d_gene: TRBD2; CDR3nt: TGTGCCAGCTCCCCAGGGACTATACACAATGAGCAGTTCTTC; CDR3aa: CASSPGTIHNEQFF
v_gene: TRBV5-4; abundance: -; j_gene: TRBJ2-3; d_gene: TRBD2; CDR3nt: TGTACCAGCAGCTCCTGGACTAGCGGGGTAACAGATACGCAGTATTTT; CDR3aa: CTSSSWTSGVTDTQYF
v_gene: TRBV7-2; abundance: many; j_gene: TRBJ1-3; d_gene: -; CDR3nt: TGTGCCAGCAGCTCCCTGGCAGGGGCCGGAAACACCATATATTTT; CDR3aa: CASSSLAGAGNTIYF
v_gene: TRBV7-8; abundance: many; j_gene: TRBJ2-1; d_gene: -; CDR3nt: TGTGCCAGCAGGCGAAGTGGCAATGAGCAGTTCTTC; CDR3aa: CASRRSGNEQFF
v_gene: TRBV6-1; abundance: -; j_gene: TRBJ1-1; d_gene: -; CDR3nt: TGTGCCAGCAGTGAGACTATACAGGGGAACACTGAAGCTTTCTTT; CDR3aa: CASSETIQGNTEAFF
v_gene: TRBV18; abundance: few; j_gene: TRBJ2-7; d_gene: -; CDR3nt: TGTGCCAGCTCACCACCGGGTATGGGGTCCTACGAGCAGTACTTC; CDR3aa: CASSPPGMGSYEQYF
v_gene: TRBV29-1; abundance: -; j_gene: TRBJ1-1; d_gene: -; CDR3nt: TGCAGCGTCCTGTCCGGGACATCGAACACTGAAGCTTTCTTT; CDR3aa: CSVLSGTSNTEAFF
v_gene: TRBV20-1; abundance: many; j_gene: TRBJ1-3; d_gene: -; CDR3nt: TGCAGTGCTAGTCCGAGGGAGGCAGGGCGGGACACCATATATTTT; CDR3aa: CSASPREAGRDTIYF
v_gene: TRBV6-6; abundance: many; j_gene: TRBJ2-7; d_gene: -; CDR3nt: TGTGCCAGCAGTTACTCCGCCTACGAGCAGTACTTC; CDR3aa: CASSYSAYEQYF
v_gene: TRBV7-9; abundance: few; j_gene: TRBJ2-4; d_gene: -; CDR3nt: TGTGCCAGCAGCACACGGGGGCCCAAAAACATTCAGTACTTC; CDR3aa: CASSTRGPKNIQYF
v_gene: TRBV28; abundance: -; j_gene: TRBJ1-3; d_gene: -; CDR3nt: TGTGCCAGCAGCGAGGTCGGAAACACCATATATTTT; CDR3aa: CASSEVGNTIYF
v_gene: TRBV28; abundance: -; j_gene: TRBJ1-1; d_gene: -; CDR3nt: TGTGCCAGCAGTTTAACGTGGACTGAAGCTTTCTTT; CDR3aa: CASSLTWTEAFF
v_gene: TRBV29-1; abundance: few; j_gene: TRBJ2-3; d_gene: TRBD2; CDR3nt: TGCAGCGGTATTACTAGCGGGGGCACAGATACGCAGTATTTT; CDR3aa: CSGITSGGTDTQYF